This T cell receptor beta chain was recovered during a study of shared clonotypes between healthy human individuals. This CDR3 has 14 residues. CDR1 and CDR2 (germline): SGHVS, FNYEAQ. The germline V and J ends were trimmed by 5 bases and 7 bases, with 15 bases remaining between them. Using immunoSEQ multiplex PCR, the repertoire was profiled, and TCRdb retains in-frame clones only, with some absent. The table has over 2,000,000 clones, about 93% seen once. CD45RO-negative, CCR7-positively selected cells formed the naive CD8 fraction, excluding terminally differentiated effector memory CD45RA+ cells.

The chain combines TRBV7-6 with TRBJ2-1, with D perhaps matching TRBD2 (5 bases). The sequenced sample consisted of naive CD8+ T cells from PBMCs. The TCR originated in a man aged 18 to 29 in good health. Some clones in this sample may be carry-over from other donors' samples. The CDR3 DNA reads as TGTGCCAGCAGCCCCGGGGTGGCGTTGAATGAGCAGTTCTTC. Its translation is CASSPGVALNEQFF.